The 28 T cell receptor beta chains in this list originate from one sample, sequenced in a study of post-analysis software for immune sequencing data (dated by TCRdb to the mid-2010s). General study outcomes and caveats: Significantly higher frequencies in patients than in controls were found for a few TRBV segments, including TRBV5-6, TRBV5-1 and TRBV20-1.

These TCRs are of unknown antigen specificity. Library generation was performed with PCR. The sequencer listed for this sample is Illumina HiSeq 2500. To reduce PCR and sequencing biases, unique molecular identifiers were incorporated into the TCR beta cDNA libraries. TCRdb cleaned the public reads at Q25 with fastp, built clones with MiXCR and kept in-frame beta chains. Rows matching on CDR3 protein sequence are summarized as one entry with the most common DNA and genes. Present in this sample are about 540,000 distinct CDR3 sequences, 34% of which were seen just once. The ten largest account for 4.5% to 7.5% of the sample. Sequenced: blood. The origin of the receptors is a girl aged 2 to 17 with multiple sclerosis.

This clonotype has a count of ten or more. The rearrangement links TRBV5-1 to TRBJ2-4; D may match TRBD1 or TRBD2 (5 bases each). Germline CDR1 is SGHRS and CDR2 is YFSETQ. The CDR3 runs to 14 residues. V lost 3 bases and J lost 7, with 14 bases in between. This CDR3 reads CASSWDLDRNIQYF. In DNA form, the CDR3 reads TGCGCCAGCAGCTGGGACCTCGATAGGAACATTCAGTACTTC. The variable domain in full, completed from reference TRBV5-1 and TRBJ2-4, reads KAGVTQTPRYLIKTRGQQVTLSCSPISGHRSVSWYQQTPGQGLQFLFEYFSETQRNKGNFPGRFSGRQFSNSRSEMNVSTLELGDSALYLCASSWDLDRNIQYFGAGTRLSVL.

This clonotype was observed a handful of times. The rearrangement joins TRBV5-8 to TRBJ2-1, with 7 positions matching TRBD2. Looked up from germline, CDR1 is SGHTS and CDR2 is YDEGEE. Trimming took 0 bases from V and 3 from J; bases not matched to a gene: 6. CDR3 size: 16 residues. This CDR3 is CASSLAAASGYNEQFF. CDR3 DNA: TGTGCCAGCAGCTTGGCCGCGGCTAGCGGCTACAATGAGCAGTTCTTC. Full variable domain (remainder filled in from reference TRBV5-8 and TRBJ2-1): EAGVTQSPTHLIKTRGQQATLRCSPISGHTSVYWYQQALGLGLQFLLWYDEGEERNRGNFPPRFSGRQFPNYSSELNVNALELEDSALYLCASSLAAASGYNEQFFGPGTRLTVL.

The chain carries TRBV5-6 and TRBJ2-7, with 12 bases lining up with TRBD2. Germline CDR1 SGHDT, CDR2 YYEEEE. J was trimmed by 11 bases and V by 1 base; bases with no gene match: 7. The CDR3 totals 14 residues. This chain's CDR3 is CASSLTSGGLEKYF. In DNA form, the CDR3 reads TGTGCCAGCAGCTTGACTAGCGGGGGGCTAGAGAAGTACTTC.

CDR3 sequence reads: CASSSYGQPQHF. The CDR3 DNA sequence: TGTGCCAGCAGCTCATACGGTCAGCCCCAGCATTTT. The chain carries TRBV7-2 and TRBJ1-5, with D uncertain. V lost 4 bases and J 6 bases, leaving 7 bases between the germline ends. CDR1 is SGHTA and CDR2 is FQGNSA in the germline V gene. The CDR3 is made up of 12 amino acids.

This clonotype has just a few counts. The gene calls are TRBV5-1 and TRBJ2-1; weak D call: TRBD2 (6 bases). Germline V gene sequence: CDR1 SGHRS, CDR2 YFSETQ. This CDR3 is 14 amino acids long. V dropped 1 base and J dropped 9 bases, with 14 bases sitting between them. The CDR3 region is CASSLHPRGGEQFF. For the CDR3, the DNA is TGCGCCAGCAGCTTGCACCCGCGGGGTGGTGAGCAGTTCTTC.

Here the CDR3 reads CASSAGLAGGETQYF. CDR3 DNA sequence: TGTGCCAGCAGTGCAGGACTAGCGGGCGGAGAGACCCAGTACTTC. The chain recombines TRBV28 with TRBJ2-5, with TRBD2 identical over 11 bases. CDR3 length: 15 amino acids. V shed 5 bases and J 4 bases; nucleotides not matched to a gene: 6. Germline V CDR1 and CDR2: MDHEN, SYDVKM.

This clonotype was seen only a few times. The chain combines TRBV20-1 with TRBJ2-5, with D tentatively TRBD1 (5 bases). With 7 bases removed from V and 5 bases from J, the gap between germline ends came to 11 bases. Looked up from germline, CDR1 is DFQATT and CDR2 is SNEGSKA (reference sequence). This CDR3 is built from 11 residues. The CDR3 spells CSEGALETQYF. The CDR3 bases are TGCAGTGAAGGGGCTTTGGAGACCCAGTACTTC.

The sample holds a few counts of this clonotype. The chain has TRBV12-3 or TRBV12-4 and TRBJ2-3; 7 bases map to TRBD1. J was trimmed by 3 bases and V by 3 bases; bases with no gene match: 6. The CDR3 is 15 residues long. CDR3 coding DNA: TGTGCCAGCAGTTTCGCGGCAGGGGGAACAGATACGCAGTATTTT. As protein: CASSFAAGGTDTQYF.

This chain uses TRBV11-2 with TRBJ2-7, with D possibly TRBD2 on 6 matching bases. This CDR3 region has 15 residues. V was clipped by 1 base and J by 7 bases, with 17 bases between them. CDR1 is SGHAT and CDR2 is FQNNGV in the germline V gene. CDR3 sequence reads: CASSLGGAGNNEQYF. Written as DNA, the CDR3 is TGTGCCAGCAGCTTAGGCGGGGCGGGCAACAATGAGCAGTACTTC.

This clonotype was detected a few times. V is TRBV6-5 and J is TRBJ2-7; 8 nucleotides align to TRBD1. CDR1 is MNHEY and CDR2 is SVGAGI in the germline V gene. This CDR3 spans 16 amino acids. Germline trimming cut 0 bases from V and 1 base from J; bases unmatched to any gene: 5. CDR3 sequence reads: CASSYSTGAGSYEQYF. CDR3 nucleotides: TGTGCCAGCAGTTACTCGACAGGGGCGGGTTCCTACGAGCAGTACTTC.

This chain uses TRBV5-1 with TRBJ2-7; D call uncertain. This CDR3 contains 13 residues. The germline CDR1 and CDR2 sequences are SGHRS and YFSETQ. Between the trimmed V and J ends, which lost 4 bases and 3 bases, there was a span of 11 bases. CDR3 residues: CASSPAPRYEQYF. The DNA for the CDR3 is TGCGCCAGCAGCCCAGCCCCACGCTACGAGCAGTACTTC.

The rearrangement uses TRBV12-3 or TRBV12-4 and TRBJ1-2; D gene unclear. The CDR3 loop spans 14 amino acids. Between the trimmed V and J ends, which lost 1 base and 3 bases, there was a span of 9 bases. CDR3 nucleotides: TGTGCCAGCAGTTTAGTGGCGGATTACTATGGCTACACCTTC. Translating it yields CASSLVADYYGYTF.

This clonotype was recorded a few times. V is TRBV28 and J is TRBJ2-1; 10 bases are shared with TRBD1. The germline V gene encodes CDR1 MDHEN and CDR2 SYDVKM. CDR3 size: 18 residues. Losses at the gene ends were 5 bases for V and 5 bases for J; bases not matched to a gene: 15. The CDR3 protein is CASSPRQGASFKDNEQFF. CDR3 nucleotide sequence: TGTGCCAGCAGTCCTCGACAGGGGGCATCGTTTAAGGACAATGAGCAGTTCTTC.

The CDR3 nucleotides are TGTGCCAGCGGGCAGGGAATGAACACCGGGGAGCTGTTTTTT. It specifies CASGQGMNTGELFF. The chain uses TRBV6-4 and TRBJ2-2; possibly TRBD1 for D (5 bases). CDR1 and CDR2 from the germline V gene are MRHNA and SNTAGT. Between the trimmed V and J ends, which lost 8 bases and 1 base, there was a span of 11 bases. This CDR3 is 14 amino acids long.

This clonotype was seen a handful of times. The V call is TRBV11-2, the J call TRBJ2-7; TRBD2 agrees at 11 bases. Germline-derived CDR1 and CDR2 are SGHAT and FQNNGV. The CDR3 is made up of 15 amino acids. V lost 4 bases, J lost 6 bases, and 8 bases stayed unmatched. CDR3 bases: TGTGCCAGCAGCTCCACTAGCGGGGGACGCGGCGAGCAGTACTTC. Its translation: CASSSTSGGRGEQYF.

This clonotype was seen at least ten times. The V call is TRBV27, the J call TRBJ1-2; tentatively, D is TRBD1 (6 bases). The germline V gene has CDR1 MNHEY and CDR2 SMNVEV (reference sequence). The CDR3 covers 14 residues. Trimming removed 3 bases from V and 5 bases from J, with 13 bases in between. The CDR3 nucleotides read TGTGCCAGCAGTTTGTCAGGGGCGGGGTATGGCTACACCTTC. Its protein is CASSLSGAGYGYTF.

The genes are TRBV11-2 and TRBJ2-7; TRBD1 matches 11 bases. Germline V lookup: CDR1 SGHAT, CDR2 FQNNGV. V lost 1 base, J lost 3 bases, and 11 bases stayed unmatched. The CDR3 totals 18 residues. The CDR3 protein is CASSLVRGGTGGLYEQYF. The CDR3 DNA sequence: TGTGCCAGCAGCTTAGTTAGGGGGGGGACAGGGGGACTCTACGAGCAGTACTTC.

This clonotype has only a few counts. CDR3 DNA: TGTGCCAGCAGTCCCTCTCAGGGTGGGGAGCCCCAGCATTTT. Protein sequence: CASSPSQGGEPQHF. This chain joins TRBV12-3 or TRBV12-4 and TRBJ1-5, with D maybe TRBD1 (5 bases). CDR3 length: 14 residues. V lost 5 bases and J 8 bases, leaving 16 bases between the germline ends.

This rearrangement joins TRBV24-1 to TRBJ2-3; the D gene could be TRBD1 or TRBD2 (5 bases each). Germline V lookup: CDR1 KGHDR, CDR2 SFDVKD. The CDR3 is 13 residues long. Trimming cost V 3 bases and J 11 bases, with 14 bases left between them. CDR3 coding DNA: TGTGCCACCAGTGATGGGACCGAATGGGGGCAGTATTTT. Translation: CATSDGTEWGQYF.

A note on this clonotype: A read error may be the cause here, since a much bigger clone is one base away. For the CDR3, the DNA is TGTACCAGCAGCTTAACGGGCGGTACCACAGATACGCAGTATTTT. As protein: CTSSLTGGTTDTQYF. This chain connects TRBV7-3 to TRBJ2-3, with D unclear. The CDR3 extends over 15 amino acids. Germline V gene lookup returns CDR1 SGHTA and CDR2 FQGTGA.

In the case of this clonotype: An end of the junction does not agree with germline; a read error may underlie this. The chain employs TRBV5-6 and TRBJ1-2, with a tentative D call TRBD1 (5 bases). The CDR3 is 16 residues long. The germline gives CDR1 SGHDT, CDR2 YYEEEE. The chain's CDR3 is CASTQAYGGGDYGNTF. The CDR3 DNA reads TGTGCCAGCACCCAAGCGTATGGTGGAGGGGACTATGGCAACACCTTC. The full variable domain, completed using reference TRBV5-6 and TRBJ1-2, is DAGVTQSPTHLIKTRGQQVTLRCSPKSGHDTVSWYQQALGQGPQFIFQYYEEEERQRGNFPDRFSGHQFPNYSSELNVNALLLGDSALYLCASTQAYGGGDYGNTFGSGTRLTVV.

This clonotype turned up a few times. The chain uses TRBV20-1 and TRBJ1-6, with D hard to call. The CDR3 runs to 17 residues. Germline loops: CDR1 DFQATT, CDR2 SNEGSKA (reference sequence). V gave up 0 bases and J gave up 1 base, with 13 bases separating them. The CDR3 sequence: CSARDNPAPSYNSPLHF. The CDR3 DNA reads as TGCAGTGCTAGAGATAATCCAGCACCTTCCTATAATTCACCCCTCCACTTT.

This clonotype came up a few times. V is TRBV6-2 or TRBV6-3 and J is TRBJ1-2, with a weak D call TRBD1 (6 bases). The CDR3 totals 12 residues. The V gene lost 3 bases and the J gene lost 11 bases, with 13 bases spanning the gap. Germline CDR1 and CDR2: MNHEY and SVGEGT. CDR3 sequence (DNA): TGTGCCAGCAGTTATCAGGGGAGATTGTACACCTTC. It is translated as CASSYQGRLYTF.

The V and J genes are TRBV5-1 and TRBJ2-2, with 8 bases lining up with TRBD1. Germline V gene lookup returns CDR1 SGHRS and CDR2 YFSETQ. CDR3 size: 23 residues. With V trimmed by 0 bases and J by 0 bases, 22 bases remained unmatched. This CDR3 reads CASSLEPSHVFSDRASNTGELFF. The CDR3 region has the DNA TGCGCCAGCAGCTTGGAACCCAGCCATGTCTTTTCGGACAGGGCCTCGAACACCGGGGAGCTGTTTTTT.

V and J are TRBV11-1 and TRBJ2-5, with D tentatively TRBD2 (6 bases). The germline gives CDR1 SGHAT, CDR2 FQDESV (reference sequence). The CDR3 is 15 amino acids. Between the trimmed V and J ends, which lost 1 base and 5 bases, there was a span of 14 bases. The CDR3 DNA reads TGTGCCAGCAGCTTAGGGGAGGAGGGGTCGGAGACCCAGTACTTC. The encoded protein is CASSLGEEGSETQYF.

This clonotype appeared a few times. The chain uses TRBV20-1 and TRBJ2-4; a possible D gene is TRBD1 (6 bases). Deletions cut 4 bases from V and 2 bases from J, with 18 bases between. The germline V gene encodes CDR1 DFQATT and CDR2 SNEGSKA (reference sequence). This CDR3 comprises 16 residues. CDR3 coding DNA: TGCAGTGCTAAACAGGGCGGATTGGGGACCAAAAACATTCAGTACTTC. Its protein is CSAKQGGLGTKNIQYF.

With regard to this clonotype: One end of the junction does not line up with germline, which may come from a read error. The chain joins TRBV19 to TRBJ2-5; no reliable D call. Per germline, CDR1 LNHDA and CDR2 SQIVND (reference sequence). The CDR3 runs to 12 residues. CDR3 residues: CVSSLGRETQYF. Here the CDR3 DNA reads TGTGTCAGTAGTCTGGGAAGGGAGACCCAGTACTTC.

This clonotype came up many times. CDR3 DNA sequence: TGCAGTGCCCAAGTCCCGGGACTAGCGGGATATCTCACAGATACGCAGTATTTT. It codes for CSAQVPGLAGYLTDTQYF. The chain couples TRBV20-1 to TRBJ2-3, with 13 bases that match TRBD2. CDR1 and CDR2 from the germline V gene are DFQATT and SNEGSKA (reference sequence). The V and J ends lost 6 bases and 2 bases, in that order; junction bases with no gene match: 14. CDR3 size: 18 residues.